This section outlines one T cell receptor (beta chain) sequence together with its context. Its antigen is undetermined. The data stem from a study of cytomegalovirus exposure and HLA in healthy donors. Study observations and caveats: According to a later analysis, most TCR beta chains associated with CMV appeared HLA-restricted.

Germline V CDR1 and CDR2: SNHLY, FYNNEI. The CDR3 is 12 residues long. V was shortened by 11 bases and J by 3 bases, with 14 bases between the two germline ends. The PCR contained 60 Vbeta and 13 Jbeta primers. The repertoire was sequenced with immunoSEQ multiplex PCR; TCRdb's copy has only in-frame clones and lacks some. Of more than 100,000 clones in the sample, approximately 79% were seen once. The TCR originated in a man younger than 45 in good health and CMV-seronegative. The sequencing sample was made of PBMCs. This chain links TRBV2 with TRBJ2-7, with a weak D call TRBD2 (7 bases). The CDR3 region has the DNA TGTGCCGGCGTGGGAGGGGGCTACGAGCAGTACTTC. This sequence encodes CAGVGGGYEQYF.